These T cell receptor beta chains were read from a single sample in a study of response to subunit inactivated influenza vaccine. TCRdb analysed the RT-PCR reads with MiXCR anew, one entry per CDR3 protein. The repertoire consists of approximately 490,000 distinct CDR3 sequences, with under 8.5% occurring once and the leading ten covering under 15%. The sequences come from PBMCs from blood, collected less than 30 months after vaccination. Every receptor here comes from a man aged 50 to 69 who received an inactivated influenza vaccine. Each CDR3 is given with its conserved first and last residue. D genes are given only for firm matches. Size values are once, few and many counts, or a class for expanded clones, and some rows have none.

CDR3 protein: CSVEGTSGRAIVYNEQFF
CDR3 DNA: TGCAGCGTTGAAGGGACTAGCGGGAGGGCCATTGTGTACAATGAGCAGTTCTTC
V gene: TRBV29-1
D gene: TRBD2
J gene: TRBJ2-1
clone size: many

CDR3 protein: CSASGTGSEKLFF
CDR3 DNA: TGCAGTGCCTCCGGGACAGGGAGTGAAAAACTGTTTTTT
V gene: TRBV20-1
D gene: TRBD1
J gene: TRBJ1-4
clone size: .

CDR3 protein: CASSYNMDGGLGETQYF
CDR3 DNA: TGTGCCAGCAGCTATAACATGGACGGAGGCCTCGGAGAGACCCAGTACTTC
V gene: TRBV7-2
D gene: .
J gene: TRBJ2-5
clone size: .

CDR3 protein: CASCENTGELFF
CDR3 DNA: TGTGCCAGCTGTGAAAACACCGGGGAGCTGTTTTTT
V gene: TRBV12-3/TRBV12-4
D gene: .
J gene: TRBJ2-2
clone size: many

CDR3 protein: CADQQDVNTVELFF
CDR3 DNA: TGTGCCGACCAACAGGATGTGAACACCGTGGAGCTGTTTTTT
V gene: TRBV2
D gene: .
J gene: TRBJ2-2
clone size: .

CDR3 protein: CASSLMGGSTEAFF
CDR3 DNA: TGTGCCAGCAGCTTAATGGGGGGAAGCACTGAAGCTTTCTTT
V gene: TRBV7-3
D gene: .
J gene: TRBJ1-1
clone size: .

CDR3 protein: CSARRAGGPERQYF
CDR3 DNA: TGCAGTGCTAGGCGAGCGGGAGGGCCCGAGAGGCAGTATTTT
V gene: TRBV20-1
D gene: TRBD2
J gene: TRBJ2-3
clone size: .

CDR3 protein: CASSQYSGRRLGGYTF
CDR3 DNA: TGCGCCAGCAGTCAATATAGCGGACGGCGTTTGGGGGGCTACACCTTC
V gene: TRBV23-1
D gene: .
J gene: TRBJ1-2
clone size: .

CDR3 protein: CASSYLGGSPELTYNEQFF
CDR3 DNA: TGTGCCAGCAGTTACCTTGGCGGTTCCCCGGAATTAACCTACAATGAGCAGTTCTTC
V gene: TRBV6-2/TRBV6-3
D gene: .
J gene: TRBJ2-1
clone size: few

CDR3 protein: CASSQEMLASQKTQYF
CDR3 DNA: TGTGCCAGCAGCCAAGAAATGCTAGCTTCCCAGAAGACCCAGTACTTC
V gene: TRBV3-1
D gene: .
J gene: TRBJ2-5
clone size: few

CDR3 protein: CASSFGHYEQYF
CDR3 DNA: TGTGCCAGCAGTTTTGGTCACTACGAGCAGTACTTC
V gene: TRBV12-3/TRBV12-4
D gene: .
J gene: TRBJ2-7
clone size: .

CDR3 protein: CASSPGAGSTNEKLFF
CDR3 DNA: TGTGCCAGCAGCCCGGGGGCCGGCTCAACTAATGAAAAACTGTTTTTT
V gene: TRBV7-8
D gene: .
J gene: TRBJ1-4
clone size: few

CDR3 protein: CASRGRGRGYEQYF
CDR3 DNA: TGTGCCAGCAGAGGTCGGGGCCGGGGCTACGAGCAGTACTTC
V gene: TRBV28
D gene: .
J gene: TRBJ2-7
clone size: .

CDR3 protein: CASSVQPSQSYEQYF
CDR3 DNA: TGCGCCAGCAGCGTCCAGCCCTCGCAATCCTACGAGCAGTACTTC
V gene: TRBV5-1
D gene: .
J gene: TRBJ2-7
clone size: .

CDR3 protein: CASSQDRVASYNEQFF
CDR3 DNA: TGCGCCAGCAGCCAAGACAGGGTCGCCTCCTACAATGAGCAGTTCTTC
V gene: TRBV4-1
D gene: .
J gene: TRBJ2-1
clone size: many

CDR3 protein: CATSGTGTKAGELFF
CDR3 DNA: TGTGCCACCAGTGGGACCGGGACTAAGGCCGGGGAGCTGTTTTTT
V gene: TRBV24-1
D gene: TRBD2
J gene: TRBJ2-2
clone size: .

CDR3 protein: CASSLSLGGAGELFF
CDR3 DNA: TGTGCCAGCAGCTTATCCCTAGGAGGTGCCGGGGAGCTGTTTTTT
V gene: TRBV7-2
D gene: .
J gene: TRBJ2-2
clone size: few

CDR3 protein: CASSQDLRGGKLFF
CDR3 DNA: TGCGCCAGCAGCCAAGATTTAAGGGGAGGAAAACTGTTTTTT
V gene: TRBV4-3
D gene: .
J gene: TRBJ1-4
clone size: many

CDR3 protein: CASSRAARPYEQYF
CDR3 DNA: TGTGCCAGCAGCCGCGCAGCGCGACCCTACGAGCAGTACTTC
V gene: TRBV11-2
D gene: .
J gene: TRBJ2-7
clone size: few

CDR3 protein: CASSPPSSETQYF
CDR3 DNA: TGTGCCAGCTCACCACCTTCCAGCGAGACCCAGTACTTC
V gene: TRBV18
D gene: .
J gene: TRBJ2-5
clone size: few

CDR3 protein: CASSYGTGVANVLTF
CDR3 DNA: TGTGCCAGCAGTTACGGGACAGGGGTTGCCAACGTCCTGACTTTC
V gene: TRBV6-5
D gene: TRBD1
J gene: TRBJ2-6
clone size: .

CDR3 protein: CASSYGGWLAGLQHTDTQYF
CDR3 DNA: TGTGCCAGCAGTTACGGGGGATGGCTAGCGGGACTACAACACACAGATACGCAGTATTTT
V gene: TRBV6-2/TRBV6-3
D gene: TRBD2
J gene: TRBJ2-3
clone size: few

CDR3 protein: CASSFALEEQYF
CDR3 DNA: TGTGCCAGCAGCTTTGCGTTAGAAGAGCAGTACTTC
V gene: TRBV7-8
D gene: .
J gene: TRBJ2-7
clone size: .

CDR3 protein: CASSRDLGAGELFF
CDR3 DNA: TGTGCCAGCAGCCGTGACCTAGGAGCCGGGGAGCTGTTTTTT
V gene: TRBV6-1
D gene: .
J gene: TRBJ2-2
clone size: few

CDR3 protein: CASRPDSSANYGYTF
CDR3 DNA: TGTGCCAGCAGACCCGACAGTTCTGCTAACTATGGCTACACCTTC
V gene: TRBV2
D gene: .
J gene: TRBJ1-2
clone size: few

CDR3 protein: CASSLRTGGTSNYGYTF
CDR3 DNA: TGTGCCAGCAGCTTGCGTACAGGGGGCACCTCTAACTATGGCTACACCTTC
V gene: TRBV5-6
D gene: TRBD1
J gene: TRBJ1-2
clone size: many

CDR3 protein: CASSAASGTSGKQFF
CDR3 DNA: TGTGCCAGCAGCGCGGCTAGCGGGACTAGCGGGAAGCAGTTCTTC
V gene: TRBV3-1
D gene: TRBD2
J gene: TRBJ2-1
clone size: few

CDR3 protein: CASSGTVGYTF
CDR3 DNA: TGTGCCAGCAGTGGGACAGTAGGCTACACCTTC
V gene: TRBV25-1
D gene: .
J gene: TRBJ1-2
clone size: few

CDR3 protein: CSAHQLITEAFF
CDR3 DNA: TGCAGCGCCCACCAACTGATCACTGAAGCTTTCTTT
V gene: TRBV29-1
D gene: .
J gene: TRBJ1-1
clone size: many

CDR3 protein: CASSLTRRYEQYF
CDR3 DNA: TGTGCCAGCAGTTTGACTAGGCGTTACGAGCAGTACTTC
V gene: TRBV12-3/TRBV12-4
D gene: .
J gene: TRBJ2-7
clone size: .

CDR3 protein: CASSPWGLAGGRSYEQYF
CDR3 DNA: TGTGCCAGCAGCCCCTGGGGTCTAGCGGGGGGCCGGTCCTACGAGCAGTACTTC
V gene: TRBV5-6
D gene: TRBD2
J gene: TRBJ2-7
clone size: .

CDR3 protein: CASTLGGRTDTQYF
CDR3 DNA: TGTGCCAGCACCTTGGGGGGGCGCACAGATACGCAGTATTTT
V gene: TRBV5-6
D gene: .
J gene: TRBJ2-3
clone size: .

CDR3 protein: CASSQEEQGRYNEQFF
CDR3 DNA: TGCGCCAGCAGCCAAGAAGAACAGGGTCGGTACAATGAGCAGTTCTTC
V gene: TRBV4-1
D gene: .
J gene: TRBJ2-1
clone size: many

CDR3 protein: CASNLGLGHNEQFF
CDR3 DNA: TGTGCCAGCAATTTGGGATTGGGGCACAATGAGCAGTTCTTC
V gene: TRBV7-2
D gene: .
J gene: TRBJ2-1
clone size: many

CDR3 protein: CASSHYTGDNQPQHF
CDR3 DNA: TGTGCCAGCAGCCACTACACAGGCGACAATCAGCCCCAGCATTTT
V gene: TRBV7-2
D gene: .
J gene: TRBJ1-5
clone size: .

CDR3 protein: CASSLGERYEQYF
CDR3 DNA: TGTGCCAGCAGCTTAGGAGAGAGGTACGAGCAGTACTTC
V gene: TRBV7-9
D gene: .
J gene: TRBJ2-7
clone size: few

CDR3 protein: CASSERVNTEAFF
CDR3 DNA: TGTGCCAGCAGTGAAAGGGTGAACACTGAAGCTTTCTTT
V gene: TRBV6-1
D gene: .
J gene: TRBJ1-1
clone size: .

CDR3 protein: CASSQVRWDIQYF
CDR3 DNA: TGTGCCAGCAGCCAAGTTAGGTGGGACATTCAGTACTTC
V gene: TRBV3-1
D gene: .
J gene: TRBJ2-4
clone size: few

CDR3 protein: CASSNRGSLGAFF
CDR3 DNA: TGTGCCAGCAGCAACAGGGGGTCCCTTGGAGCTTTCTTT
V gene: TRBV6-1
D gene: TRBD1
J gene: TRBJ1-1
clone size: .

CDR3 protein: CASRWTGSTEAFF
CDR3 DNA: TGTGCCAGCCGTTGGACAGGGAGCACTGAAGCTTTCTTT
V gene: TRBV2
D gene: TRBD1
J gene: TRBJ1-1
clone size: .

CDR3 protein: CASSVHRDSYEQYF
CDR3 DNA: TGTGCCAGCAGCGTTCACCGGGACAGCTACGAGCAGTACTTC
V gene: TRBV7-2
D gene: TRBD1
J gene: TRBJ2-7
clone size: .

CDR3 protein: CASEPGQGARKYTEAFF
CDR3 DNA: TGCGCCAGCGAACCAGGACAGGGGGCGCGGAAGTACACTGAAGCTTTCTTT
V gene: TRBV5-1
D gene: TRBD1
J gene: TRBJ1-1
clone size: many

CDR3 protein: CASSAVPPPMNTEAFF
CDR3 DNA: TGTGCCAGCAGTGCCGTCCCTCCCCCTATGAACACTGAAGCTTTCTTT
V gene: TRBV6-1
D gene: .
J gene: TRBJ1-1
clone size: many

CDR3 protein: CASSYTVSNTEAFF
CDR3 DNA: TGTGCCAGCAGTTATACAGTTTCGAACACTGAAGCTTTCTTT
V gene: TRBV6-2/TRBV6-3
D gene: .
J gene: TRBJ1-1
clone size: few

CDR3 protein: CASSSVLSWQETQYF
CDR3 DNA: TGCGCCAGCAGCTCCGTGCTTAGCTGGCAAGAGACCCAGTACTTC
V gene: TRBV5-1
D gene: .
J gene: TRBJ2-5
clone size: many